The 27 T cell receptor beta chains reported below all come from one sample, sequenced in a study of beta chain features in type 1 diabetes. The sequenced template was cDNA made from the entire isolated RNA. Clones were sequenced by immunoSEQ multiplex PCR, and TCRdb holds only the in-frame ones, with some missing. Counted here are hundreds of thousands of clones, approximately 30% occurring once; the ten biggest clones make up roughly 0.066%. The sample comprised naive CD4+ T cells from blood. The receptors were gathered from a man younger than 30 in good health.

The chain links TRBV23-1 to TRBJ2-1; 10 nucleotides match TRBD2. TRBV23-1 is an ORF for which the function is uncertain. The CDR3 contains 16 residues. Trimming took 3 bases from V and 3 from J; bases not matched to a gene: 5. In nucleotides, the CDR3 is TGCGCCAGCAGTCACACTAGCGGGAACAGCTACAATGAGCAGTTCTTC. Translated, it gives CASSHTSGNSYNEQFF.

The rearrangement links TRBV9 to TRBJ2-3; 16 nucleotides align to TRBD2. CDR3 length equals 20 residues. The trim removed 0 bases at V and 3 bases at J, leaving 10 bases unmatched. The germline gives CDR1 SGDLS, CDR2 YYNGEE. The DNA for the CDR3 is TGTGCCAGCAGCGTAGAAATGGGGACTAGCGGGAGGGTGTTGACAGATACGCAGTATTTT. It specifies CASSVEMGTSGRVLTDTQYF.

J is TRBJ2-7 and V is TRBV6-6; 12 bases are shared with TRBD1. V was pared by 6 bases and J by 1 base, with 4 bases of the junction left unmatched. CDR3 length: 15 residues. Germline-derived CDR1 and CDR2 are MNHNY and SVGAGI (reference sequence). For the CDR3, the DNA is TGTGCCAGCAGACGGGACAGGGGGCTGTCCTACGAGCAGTACTTC. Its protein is CASRRDRGLSYEQYF.

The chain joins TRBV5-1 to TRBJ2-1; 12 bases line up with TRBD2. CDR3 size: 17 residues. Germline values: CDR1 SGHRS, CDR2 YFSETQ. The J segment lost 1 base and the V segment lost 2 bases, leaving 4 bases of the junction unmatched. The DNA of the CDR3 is TGCGCCAGCAGCTTAACCACTAGCGGGAGGTCCTACAATGAGCAGTTCTTC. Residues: CASSLTTSGRSYNEQFF.

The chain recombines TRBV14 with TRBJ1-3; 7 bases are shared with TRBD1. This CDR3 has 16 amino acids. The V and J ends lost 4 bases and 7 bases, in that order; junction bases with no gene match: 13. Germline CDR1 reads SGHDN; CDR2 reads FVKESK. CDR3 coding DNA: TGTGCCAGCAGCCGCCTAGACAGGGTTATTTCGAACACCATATATTTT. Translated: CASSRLDRVISNTIYF.

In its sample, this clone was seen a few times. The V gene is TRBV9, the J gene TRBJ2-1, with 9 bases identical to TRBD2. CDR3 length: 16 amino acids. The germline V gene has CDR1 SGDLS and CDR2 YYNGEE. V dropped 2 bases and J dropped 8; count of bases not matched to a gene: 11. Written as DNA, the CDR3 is TGTGCCAGCAGCGTGATTAGCGGGAGAGTTAGTTATGAGCAGTTCTTC. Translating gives CASSVISGRVSYEQFF.

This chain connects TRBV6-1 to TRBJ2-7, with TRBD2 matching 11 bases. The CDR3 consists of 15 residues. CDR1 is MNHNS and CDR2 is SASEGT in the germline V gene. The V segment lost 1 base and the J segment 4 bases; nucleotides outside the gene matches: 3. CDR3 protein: CASSEELAGAYEQYF. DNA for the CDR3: TGTGCCAGCAGTGAAGAACTAGCGGGAGCTTACGAGCAGTACTTC.

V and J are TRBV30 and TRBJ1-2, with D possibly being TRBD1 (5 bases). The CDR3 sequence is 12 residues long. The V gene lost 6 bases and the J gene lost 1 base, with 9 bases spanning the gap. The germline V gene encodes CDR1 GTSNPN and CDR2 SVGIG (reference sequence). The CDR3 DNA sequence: TGTGCCTGCTACAGGAGTAACTATGGCTACACCTTC. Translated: CACYRSNYGYTF.

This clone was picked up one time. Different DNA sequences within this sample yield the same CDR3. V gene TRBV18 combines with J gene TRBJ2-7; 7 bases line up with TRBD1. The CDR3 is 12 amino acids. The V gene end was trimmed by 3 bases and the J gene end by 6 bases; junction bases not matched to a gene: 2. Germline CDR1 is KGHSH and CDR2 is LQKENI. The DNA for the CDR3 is TGTGCCAGCTCACCCGACAGGGTCGAGCAGTACTTC. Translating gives CASSPDRVEQYF.

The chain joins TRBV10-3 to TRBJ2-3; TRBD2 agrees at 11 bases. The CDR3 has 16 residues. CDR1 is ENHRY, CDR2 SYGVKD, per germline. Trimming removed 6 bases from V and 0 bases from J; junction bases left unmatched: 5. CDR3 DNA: TGTGCCATCAGACGGGGACTAGCGGATAGCACAGATACGCAGTATTTT. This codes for CAIRRGLADSTDTQYF.

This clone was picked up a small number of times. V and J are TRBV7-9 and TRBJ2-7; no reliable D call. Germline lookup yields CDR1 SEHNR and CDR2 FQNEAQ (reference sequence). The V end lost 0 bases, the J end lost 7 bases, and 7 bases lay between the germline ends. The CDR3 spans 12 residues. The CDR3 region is CASSLATGEQYF. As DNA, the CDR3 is TGTGCCAGCAGCTTAGCTACCGGGGAGCAGTACTTC.

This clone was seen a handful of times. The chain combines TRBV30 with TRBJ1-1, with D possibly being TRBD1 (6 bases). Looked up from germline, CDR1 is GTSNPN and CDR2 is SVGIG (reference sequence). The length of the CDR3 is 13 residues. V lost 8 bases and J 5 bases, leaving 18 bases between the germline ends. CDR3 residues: CAGNREDGTEAFF. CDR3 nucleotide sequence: TGTGCCGGGAACAGGGAGGATGGAACTGAAGCTTTCTTT.

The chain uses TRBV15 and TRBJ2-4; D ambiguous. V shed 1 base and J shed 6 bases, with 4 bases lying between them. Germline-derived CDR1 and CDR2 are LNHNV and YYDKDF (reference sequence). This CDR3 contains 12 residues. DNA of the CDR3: TGTGCCACCAGCAGAGGCCTAAACATTCAGTACTTC. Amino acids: CATSRGLNIQYF.

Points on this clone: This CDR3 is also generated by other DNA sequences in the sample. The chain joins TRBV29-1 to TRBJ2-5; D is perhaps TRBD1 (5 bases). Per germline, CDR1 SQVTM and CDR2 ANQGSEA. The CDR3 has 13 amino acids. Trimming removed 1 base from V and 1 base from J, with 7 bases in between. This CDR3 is CSVEGQIQETQYF. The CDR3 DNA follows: TGCAGCGTTGAAGGACAGATCCAAGAGACCCAGTACTTC.

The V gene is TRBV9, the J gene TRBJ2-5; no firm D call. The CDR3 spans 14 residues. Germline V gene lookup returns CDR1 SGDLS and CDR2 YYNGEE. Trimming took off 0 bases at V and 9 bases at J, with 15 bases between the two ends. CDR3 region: CASSVAWDVDPQYF. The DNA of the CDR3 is TGTGCCAGCAGCGTAGCTTGGGATGTGGATCCCCAGTACTTC.

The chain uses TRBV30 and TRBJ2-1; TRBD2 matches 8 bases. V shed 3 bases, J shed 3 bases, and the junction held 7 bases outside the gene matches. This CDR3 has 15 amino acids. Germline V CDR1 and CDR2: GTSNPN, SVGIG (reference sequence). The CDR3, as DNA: TGTGCCTGGAGAGGTGAGCGGGAGTTCTACAATGAGCAGTTCTTC. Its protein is CAWRGEREFYNEQFF.

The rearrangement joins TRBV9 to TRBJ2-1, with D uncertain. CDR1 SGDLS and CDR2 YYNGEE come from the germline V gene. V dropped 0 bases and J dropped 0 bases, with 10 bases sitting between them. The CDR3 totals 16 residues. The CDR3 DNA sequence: TGTGCCAGCAGCGTAGTCCGCAGCCGCTCCTACAATGAGCAGTTCTTC. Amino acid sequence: CASSVVRSRSYNEQFF.

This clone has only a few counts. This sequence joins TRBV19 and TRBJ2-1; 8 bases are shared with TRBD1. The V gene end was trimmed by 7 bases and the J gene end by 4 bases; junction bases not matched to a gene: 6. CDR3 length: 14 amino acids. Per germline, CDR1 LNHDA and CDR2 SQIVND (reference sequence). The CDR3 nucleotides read TGTGCCAGTACCCCTGGGGACAGGTACAATGAGCAGTTCTTC. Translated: CASTPGDRYNEQFF.

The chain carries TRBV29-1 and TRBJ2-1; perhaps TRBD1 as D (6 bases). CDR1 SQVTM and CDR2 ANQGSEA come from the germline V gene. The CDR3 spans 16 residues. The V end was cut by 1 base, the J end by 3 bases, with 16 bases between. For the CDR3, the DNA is TGCAGCGTTGAAGCCCTAAGGGGGTTGGACTACAATGAGCAGTTCTTC. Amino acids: CSVEALRGLDYNEQFF.

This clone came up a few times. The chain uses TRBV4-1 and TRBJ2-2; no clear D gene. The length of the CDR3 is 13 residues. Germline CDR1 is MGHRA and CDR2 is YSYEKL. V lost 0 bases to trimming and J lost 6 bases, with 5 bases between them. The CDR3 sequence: CASSQDLPGELFF. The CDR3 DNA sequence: TGCGCCAGCAGCCAAGATCTCCCCGGGGAGCTGTTTTTT.

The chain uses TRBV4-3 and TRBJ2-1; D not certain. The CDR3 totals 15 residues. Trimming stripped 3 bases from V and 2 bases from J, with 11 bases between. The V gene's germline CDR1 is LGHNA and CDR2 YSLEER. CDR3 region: CASSQPSAPYNEQFF. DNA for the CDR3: TGCGCCAGCAGCCAGCCCAGCGCTCCCTACAATGAGCAGTTCTTC.

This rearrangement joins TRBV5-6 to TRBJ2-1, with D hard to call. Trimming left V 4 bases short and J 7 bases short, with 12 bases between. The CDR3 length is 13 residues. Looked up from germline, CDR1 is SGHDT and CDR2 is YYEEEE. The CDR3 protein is CASSPLGRNEQFF. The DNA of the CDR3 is TGTGCCAGCAGCCCCCTCGGGCGGAATGAGCAGTTCTTC.

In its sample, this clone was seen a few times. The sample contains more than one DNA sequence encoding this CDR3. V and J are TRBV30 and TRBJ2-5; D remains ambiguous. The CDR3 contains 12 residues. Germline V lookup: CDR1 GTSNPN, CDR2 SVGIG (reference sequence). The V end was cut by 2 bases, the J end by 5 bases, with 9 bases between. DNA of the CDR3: TGTGCCTGGAGTCCGGGCCGGGAGACCCAGTACTTC. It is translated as CAWSPGRETQYF.

The CDR3 region has the DNA TGTGCCAGCAGCGTAAGCCGGAACACCGGGGAGCTGTTTTTT. Protein: CASSVSRNTGELFF. J is TRBJ2-2 and V is TRBV9; D remains ambiguous. V dropped 1 base and J dropped 1 base, with 5 bases sitting between them. CDR3 length: 14 amino acids. The V gene's germline CDR1 is SGDLS and CDR2 YYNGEE.

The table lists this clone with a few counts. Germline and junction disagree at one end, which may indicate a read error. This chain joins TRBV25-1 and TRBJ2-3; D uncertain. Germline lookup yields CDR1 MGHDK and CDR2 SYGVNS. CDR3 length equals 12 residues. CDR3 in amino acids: CASSASTDTQYF. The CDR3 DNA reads TGTGCCAGCAGCGCAAGCACGGATACGCAGTATTTT.

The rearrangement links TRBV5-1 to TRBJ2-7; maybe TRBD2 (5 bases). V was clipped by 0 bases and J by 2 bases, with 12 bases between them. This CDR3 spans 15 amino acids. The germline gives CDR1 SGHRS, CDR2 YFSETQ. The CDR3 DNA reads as TGCGCCAGCAGCTTGGTTGCTAGCCGGCCCTACGAGCAGTACTTC. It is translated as CASSLVASRPYEQYF.

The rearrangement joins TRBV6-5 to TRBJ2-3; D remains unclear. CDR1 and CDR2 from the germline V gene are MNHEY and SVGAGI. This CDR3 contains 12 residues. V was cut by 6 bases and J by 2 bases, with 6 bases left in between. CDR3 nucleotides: TGTGCCAGCAGGAGCCACACAGATACGCAGTATTTT. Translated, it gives CASRSHTDTQYF.